These 21 T cell receptor beta chains were all obtained from the same sample, sequenced in a study of tumor T cells in aggressive B-cell lymphoma. Some clones are missing from TCRdb's copy, which holds only in-frame ones; the method was immunoSEQ multiplex PCR. The table shows 2,000 to 3,000 clones, with 65% to 90% occurring only once. The sequenced sample consisted of tumor tissue. These receptor sequences come from an adult with diffuse large B cell lymphoma.

The V call is TRBV29-1, the J call TRBJ2-7, with 10 bases lining up with TRBD1. This CDR3 comprises 14 residues. Germline V gene lookup returns CDR1 SQVTM and CDR2 ANQGSEA. Trimming cost V 5 bases and J 2 bases; bases outside gene matches: 6. The CDR3 DNA is TGCAGCGTTAGGGGACAGGGGAGCACCTACGAGCAGTACTTC. Its translation: CSVRGQGSTYEQYF.

The V gene is TRBV18, the J gene TRBJ1-2; no reliable D call. The CDR3 has 14 residues. Trimming cost V 4 bases and J 3 bases, with 12 bases left between them. Germline V gene lookup returns CDR1 KGHSH and CDR2 LQKENI. The CDR3 region is CASSLGEAHYGYTF. The CDR3 DNA reads TGTGCCAGCTCACTTGGTGAGGCCCACTATGGCTACACCTTC.

V usage is TRBV2 and J usage is TRBJ2-5; 14 nucleotides match TRBD2. Germline CDR1 reads SNHLY; CDR2 reads FYNNEI. This CDR3 region has 16 residues. V dropped 3 bases and J dropped 2; count of bases not matched to a gene: 2. The CDR3 DNA sequence: TGTGCCAGCAGTGACGGGACTAGCGGGGGTCAAGAGACCCAGTACTTC. The encoded protein is CASSDGTSGGQETQYF. Full variable domain (missing parts from reference TRBV2 and TRBJ2-5): EPEVTQTPSHQVTQMGQEVILRCVPISNHLYFYWYRQILGQKVEFLVSFYNNEISEKSEIFDDQFSVERPDGSNFTLKIRSTKLEDSAMYFCASSDGTSGGQETQYFGPGTRLLVL.

V usage is TRBV10-3 and J usage is TRBJ1-2, with D possibly matching TRBD1 (6 bases). The CDR3 length is 12 residues. The germline V gene has CDR1 ENHRY and CDR2 SYGVKD. The germline V and J ends were trimmed by 10 bases and 1 base, with 10 bases remaining between them. The CDR3 is CATEDSNYGYTF. CDR3 in DNA: TGTGCCACAGAGGACAGTAACTATGGCTACACCTTC.

As regards this clone: This sample also contains other DNA sequences that code for the same CDR3. The CDR3 sequence: CASSHRLAVSGLDGELFF. CDR3 DNA sequence: TGCGCCAGCAGCCACCGACTAGCGGTCTCCGGCCTTGACGGGGAGCTGTTTTTT. V gene TRBV4-1 combines with J gene TRBJ2-2; 9 nucleotides line up with TRBD2. The V gene's germline CDR1 is MGHRA and CDR2 YSYEKL. This CDR3 spans 18 amino acids. The J segment lost 7 bases and the V segment lost 3 bases, leaving 15 bases of the junction unmatched.

This chain connects TRBV2 to TRBJ1-1, with TRBD1 matching 7 bases. Germline V gene sequence: CDR1 SNHLY, CDR2 FYNNEI. Trimming removed 6 bases from V and 4 bases from J; junction bases left unmatched: 8. CDR3 length equals 14 residues. The DNA of the CDR3 is TGTGCCAGCAGCCTGGACAGGTCGGGCACTGAAGCTTTCTTT. It encodes CASSLDRSGTEAFF.

The J gene is TRBJ2-3, the V gene TRBV4-1; D is possibly TRBD2 (6 bases). The CDR3 totals 15 residues. V lost 4 bases and J 7 bases, leaving 18 bases between the germline ends. Germline V gene sequence: CDR1 MGHRA, CDR2 YSYEKL. CDR3 residues: CASSPLGLLMNTQYF. DNA of the CDR3: TGCGCCAGCAGCCCCTTGGGACTTCTCATGAATACGCAGTATTTT.

The chain recombines TRBV5-5 with TRBJ2-7; D is perhaps TRBD1 (5 bases). The germline V and J ends were trimmed by 5 bases and 2 bases, with 11 bases remaining between them. Looked up from germline, CDR1 is SGHKS and CDR2 is YYEKEE (reference sequence). The CDR3 sequence is 13 residues long. This chain's CDR3 is CASSIGHPYEQYF. The CDR3, as DNA: TGTGCCAGCAGTATTGGACACCCCTACGAGCAGTACTTC.

The chain employs TRBV19 and TRBJ1-4; no reliable D call. The CDR3 spans 13 residues. Germline V CDR1 and CDR2: LNHDA, SQIVND (reference sequence). Trimming cost V 5 bases and J 6 bases, with 10 bases left between them. The CDR3 reads CASSAPGDEKLFF. The CDR3 coding sequence is TGTGCCAGTAGTGCCCCCGGGGATGAAAAACTGTTTTTT. Full variable domain (rest looked up from reference TRBV19 and TRBJ1-4): DGGITQSPKYLFRKEGQNVTLSCEQNLNHDAMYWYRQDPGQGLRLIYYSQIVNDFQKGDIAEGYSVSREKKESFPLTVTSAQKNPTAFYLCASSAPGDEKLFFGSGTQLSVL.

V gene TRBV7-2 combines with J gene TRBJ1-1; D ambiguous. Germline V gene lookup returns CDR1 SGHTA and CDR2 FQGNSA. Trimming cost V 5 bases and J 0 bases, with 10 bases left between them. The CDR3 has 14 residues. CDR3 coding DNA: TGTGCCAGCAGCGAACCACATATGAACACTGAAGCTTTCTTT. Translation gives CASSEPHMNTEAFF.

A single count supports this clone. J is TRBJ2-7 and V is TRBV6-1, with no clear D. Trimming pared 1 base from V and 0 bases from J, leaving 10 bases between. There are 15 residues in the CDR3. Germline values: CDR1 MNHNS, CDR2 SASEGT. This CDR3 reads CASSEGFLSSYEQYF. Written as DNA, the CDR3 is TGTGCCAGCAGTGAAGGGTTTCTAAGCTCCTACGAGCAGTACTTC.

V gene TRBV7-2 combines with J gene TRBJ1-1; a weak D match, TRBD1 (6 bases). This CDR3 has 11 residues. Germline CDR1 reads SGHTA; CDR2 reads FQGNSA. V lost 5 bases, J lost 10 bases, and 11 bases lay in between. In DNA form, the CDR3 reads TGTGCCAGCAGCCCCGGGACAACAGCTTTCTTT. It translates to CASSPGTTAFF.

The J gene is TRBJ1-1, the V gene TRBV29-1; the D is unclear. Germline V gives CDR1 SQVTM, CDR2 ANQGSEA. V lost 4 bases, J lost 7 bases, and 10 bases lay in between. The CDR3 loop spans 11 amino acids. The DNA for the CDR3 is TGCAGCGTTGGTAAAATAGATGAAGCTTTCTTT. Translation gives CSVGKIDEAFF.

This clone occurred once. The J gene is TRBJ1-2, the V gene TRBV14, with TRBD1 matching over 7 bases. Germline values: CDR1 SGHDN, CDR2 FVKESK. J was trimmed by 4 bases and V by 3 bases; bases with no gene match: 2. The CDR3 loop spans 13 amino acids. The CDR3 loop is CASSQGQTYGYTF. Here the CDR3 DNA reads TGTGCCAGCAGCCAGGGACAGACCTATGGCTACACCTTC.

This clone was seen once. V usage is TRBV12-5 and J usage is TRBJ1-2; tentatively, D is TRBD1 (5 bases). The germline V gene has CDR1 LGHNT and CDR2 FRNRAP. V lost 5 bases and J lost 9, with 16 bases in between. CDR3 length: 13 residues. The CDR3 is CASGAQGLGSYTF. DNA of the CDR3: TGTGCTAGTGGTGCCCAGGGCCTTGGAAGCTACACCTTC.

This clone appeared a single time. The genes are TRBV5-1 and TRBJ2-7, with 9 bases that match TRBD2. The V gene's germline CDR1 is SGHRS and CDR2 YFSETQ. The CDR3 loop spans 14 amino acids. The V and J ends lost 6 bases and 6 bases, in that order; junction bases with no gene match: 10. The CDR3 DNA is TGCGCCAGCACCTATGGGACTAGCCCATCCGAGCAGTACTTC. Translation: CASTYGTSPSEQYF.

V usage is TRBV4-1 and J usage is TRBJ1-2; 8 bases fit TRBD1. The germline V gene encodes CDR1 MGHRA and CDR2 YSYEKL. This CDR3 has 17 amino acids. The trim removed 0 bases at V and 0 bases at J, leaving 6 bases unmatched. DNA of the CDR3: TGCGCCAGCAGCCAAGATATTGGACAGGGCTCTAACTATGGCTACACCTTC. It is translated as CASSQDIGQGSNYGYTF.

CDR3 coding DNA: TGCGCCAGCAGCTTGGGAGCGGGGGGCGAGCAGTACTTC. Translating it yields CASSLGAGGEQYF. The chain carries TRBV5-1 and TRBJ2-5; 9 bases line up with TRBD2. The end of the DNA is better explained by TRBJ2-7, so the J call may be wrong. CDR3 length: 13 residues. The germline V gene encodes CDR1 SGHRS and CDR2 YFSETQ.

CDR3 bases: TGTGCCAGCAGTTCACCGGGATCCAATCAGCCCCAGCATTTT. This gives the protein CASSSPGSNQPQHF. This chain uses TRBV27 with TRBJ1-5; D unresolved. The germline V and J ends were trimmed by 4 bases and 3 bases, with 10 bases remaining between them. Germline CDR1 MNHEY, CDR2 SMNVEV (reference sequence). The CDR3 runs 14 residues.

The rearrangement joins TRBV11-2 to TRBJ2-5; 14 bases agree with TRBD2. J gave up 1 base and V 3 bases, and 10 bases lay outside the gene matches. Germline-derived CDR1 and CDR2 are SGHAT and FQNNGV. The CDR3 covers 19 residues. The CDR3 DNA reads TGTGCCAGCAGCTTTTCCCGGACTAGCGGGGGGTACAGCCAAGAGACCCAGTACTTC. This gives the protein CASSFSRTSGGYSQETQYF.

This sequence joins TRBV7-6 and TRBJ2-1; 14 bases match TRBD2. V gave up 4 bases and J gave up 10 bases; unmatched junction bases: 6. CDR1 is SGHVS, CDR2 FNYEAQ, per germline. This CDR3 region has 15 residues. CDR3 loop: CASSSTSGRADEQFF. The CDR3 nucleotides read TGTGCCAGCAGCTCGACTAGCGGGAGGGCCGACGAGCAGTTCTTC.